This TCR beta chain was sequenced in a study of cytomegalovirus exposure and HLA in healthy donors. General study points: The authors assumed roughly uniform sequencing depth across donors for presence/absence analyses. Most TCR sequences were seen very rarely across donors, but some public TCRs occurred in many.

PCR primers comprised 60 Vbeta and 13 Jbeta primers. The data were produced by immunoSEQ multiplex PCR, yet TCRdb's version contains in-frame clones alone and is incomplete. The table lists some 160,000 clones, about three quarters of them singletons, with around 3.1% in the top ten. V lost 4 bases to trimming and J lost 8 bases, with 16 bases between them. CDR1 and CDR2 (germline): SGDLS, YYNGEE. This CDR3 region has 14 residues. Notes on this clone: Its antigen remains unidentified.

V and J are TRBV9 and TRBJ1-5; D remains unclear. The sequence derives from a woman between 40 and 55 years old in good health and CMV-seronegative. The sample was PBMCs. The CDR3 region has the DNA TGTGCCAGCAGCAGTTTGTGGGCCGGGGAGCCCCAGCATTTT. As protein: CASSSLWAGEPQHF. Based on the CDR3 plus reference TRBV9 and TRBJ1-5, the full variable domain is DSGVTQTPKHLITATGQRVTLRCSPRSGDLSVYWYQQSLDQGLQFLIQYYNGEERAKGNILERFSAQQFPDLHSELNLSSLELGDSALYFCASSSLWAGEPQHFGDGTRLSIL.